This T cell receptor (beta chain) was found in a study of CD8 T cells in ankylosing spondylitis. Study-wide points: A CD8+ phenotype characterized the disease-linked clones, which were relatively rare in peripheral blood. Made up of about eight highly homologous variants, a TCR beta motif appeared characteristic of ankylosing spondylitis blood.

Making use of molecular barcodes, quantitative 5'-RACE generated TCR beta libraries. One entry per CDR3 protein results from TCRdb running MiXCR on the 5' RACE reads. The repertoire consists of nearly 350,000 distinct CDR3 sequences, with roughly 14% occurring once and the leading ten covering 1.1%. This clonotype was observed at least ten times. No antigen is known for it. With V trimmed by 0 bases and J by 2 bases, 0 bases remained unmatched. This CDR3 has 14 amino acids. CDR1 and CDR2 (germline): SGHRS, YFSETQ. This chain connects TRBV5-1 to TRBJ1-2, with 8 bases that match TRBD1. This clonotype was obtained from a male donor with ankylosing spondylitis or in good health (not recorded which). The sample consisted of blood, either unsorted or a sorted T cell fraction (not recorded which). The CDR3 DNA is TGCGCCAGCAGCTTGGGGGACAGGAACTATGGCTACACCTTC. Amino acids: CASSLGDRNYGYTF. The full variable domain, completed using reference TRBV5-1 and TRBJ1-2, is KAGVTQTPRYLIKTRGQQVTLSCSPISGHRSVSWYQQTPGQGLQFLFEYFSETQRNKGNFPGRFSGRQFSNSRSEMNVSTLELGDSALYLCASSLGDRNYGYTFGSGTRLTVV.